The entry below describes one T cell receptor (beta chain). The clone's antigen remains unknown. No per-base quality is available; no much larger clone lies one base away. The source of the sample is a study of control samples from healthy donors and cancer patients (dated by TCRdb to 2019 to 2021). From its cysteine to its phenylalanine, the CDR3 spans 12 amino acids. The read is trimmed to its CDR3 DNA, 36 bases read in frame from base 1. For CDR1 and CDR2, the germline V gene (reference sequence) lists SGHNT and YYREEE. V is pared back by 6 bases and J by 2 bases, with 8 bases lying between the germline termini. The library was generated by the immunoSEQ multiplex PCR assay. The clones in this table, taken by TCRdb from immuneACCESS, are in-frame only. Not every clone is retained; where verified, under half of the shortfall comes from an unresolved V gene, and the cause of the rest is unknown. Present in this sample are tens of thousands of clones, approximately 90% of which were seen just once. In total, the top ten clones hold approximately 3.8% of the sample.

Sequences were obtained from blood. This TCR derives from a woman in her forties or fifties in good health. The rearrangement combines TRBV5-4 with TRBJ2-5; the D gene is unclear. The nucleotides are TGTGCCAGCACATCCTCTCAAGAGACCCAGTACTTC. It translates to CASTSSQETQYF.